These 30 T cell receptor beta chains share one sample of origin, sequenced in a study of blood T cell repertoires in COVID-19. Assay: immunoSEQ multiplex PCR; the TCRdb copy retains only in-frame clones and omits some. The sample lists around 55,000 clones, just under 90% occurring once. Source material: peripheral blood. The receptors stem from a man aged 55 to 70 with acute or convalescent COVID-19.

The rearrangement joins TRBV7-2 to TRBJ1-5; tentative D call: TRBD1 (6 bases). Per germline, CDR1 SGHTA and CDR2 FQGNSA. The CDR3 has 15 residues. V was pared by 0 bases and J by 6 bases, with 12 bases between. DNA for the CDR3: TGTGCCAGCAGCTTAGCTAGGGCAGGGGTTCAGCCCCAGCATTTT. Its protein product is CASSLARAGVQPQHF.

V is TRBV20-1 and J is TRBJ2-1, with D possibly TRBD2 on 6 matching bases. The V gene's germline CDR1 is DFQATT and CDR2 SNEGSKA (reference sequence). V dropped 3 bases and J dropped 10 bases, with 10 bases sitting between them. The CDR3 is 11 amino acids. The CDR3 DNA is TGCAGTGCTAGCGCCGGGAGAGAGCAGTTCTTC. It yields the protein CSASAGREQFF.

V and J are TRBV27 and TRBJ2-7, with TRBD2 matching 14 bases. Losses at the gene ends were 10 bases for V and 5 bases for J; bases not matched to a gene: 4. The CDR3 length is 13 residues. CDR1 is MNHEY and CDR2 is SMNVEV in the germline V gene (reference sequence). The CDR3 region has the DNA TGTGCCACGGGACTAGCGGGAGAGGACGAGCAGTACTTC. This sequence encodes CATGLAGEDEQYF.

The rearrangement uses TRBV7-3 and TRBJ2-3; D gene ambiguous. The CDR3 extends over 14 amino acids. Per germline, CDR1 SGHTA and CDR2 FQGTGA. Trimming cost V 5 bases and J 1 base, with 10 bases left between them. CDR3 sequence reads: CASSPRLGTDTQYF. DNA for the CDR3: TGTGCCAGCAGCCCGCGGCTAGGCACAGATACGCAGTATTTT.

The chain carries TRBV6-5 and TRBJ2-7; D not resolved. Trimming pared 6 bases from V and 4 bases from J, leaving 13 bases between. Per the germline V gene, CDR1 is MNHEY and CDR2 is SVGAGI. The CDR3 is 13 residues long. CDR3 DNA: TGTGCCAGCAGGCAGGTCCTTAGGTACGAGCAGTACTTC. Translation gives CASRQVLRYEQYF.

In nucleotides, the CDR3 is TGTGCCAGCAGCTTGCCCAAGGTCGGGACTATCGAGCAGTACTTC. Protein: CASSLPKVGTIEQYF. The rearrangement links TRBV5-8 to TRBJ2-7, with TRBD2 matching 7 bases. J was trimmed by 6 bases and V by 1 base; bases with no gene match: 10. Germline V lookup: CDR1 SGHTS, CDR2 YDEGEE. The CDR3 is 15 residues long.

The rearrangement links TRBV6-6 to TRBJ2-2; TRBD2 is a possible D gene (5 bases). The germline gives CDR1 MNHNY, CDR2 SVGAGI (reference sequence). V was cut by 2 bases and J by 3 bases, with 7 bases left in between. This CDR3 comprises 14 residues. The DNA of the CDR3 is TGTGCCAGCAGTTACGGGAGAGACACCGGGGAGCTGTTTTTT. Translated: CASSYGRDTGELFF.

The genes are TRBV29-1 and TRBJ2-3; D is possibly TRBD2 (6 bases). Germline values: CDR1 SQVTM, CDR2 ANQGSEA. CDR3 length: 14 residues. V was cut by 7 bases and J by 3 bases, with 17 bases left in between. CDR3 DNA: TGCAGCGCAACACTAGCAACTCATACAGATACGCAGTATTTT. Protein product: CSATLATHTDTQYF.

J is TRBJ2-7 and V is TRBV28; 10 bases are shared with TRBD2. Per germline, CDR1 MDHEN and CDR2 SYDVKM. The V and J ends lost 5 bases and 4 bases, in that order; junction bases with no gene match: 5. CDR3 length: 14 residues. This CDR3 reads CASSALLAGYEQYF. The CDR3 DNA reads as TGTGCCAGCAGTGCCTTACTAGCGGGGTACGAGCAGTACTTC.

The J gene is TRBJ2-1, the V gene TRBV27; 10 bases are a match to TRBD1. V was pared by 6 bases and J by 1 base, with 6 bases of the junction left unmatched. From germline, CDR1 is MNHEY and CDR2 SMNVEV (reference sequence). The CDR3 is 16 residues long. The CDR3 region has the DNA TGTGCCAGCAGGACAGGGGGCGCATGGTCCTACAATGAGCAGTTCTTC. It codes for CASRTGGAWSYNEQFF.

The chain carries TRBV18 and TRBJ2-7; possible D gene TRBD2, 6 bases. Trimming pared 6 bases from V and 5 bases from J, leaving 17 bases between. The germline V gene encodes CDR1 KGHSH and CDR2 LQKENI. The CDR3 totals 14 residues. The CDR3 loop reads CASSNGGSRHEQYF. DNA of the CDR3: TGTGCCAGCTCCAACGGGGGAAGTAGGCACGAGCAGTACTTC.

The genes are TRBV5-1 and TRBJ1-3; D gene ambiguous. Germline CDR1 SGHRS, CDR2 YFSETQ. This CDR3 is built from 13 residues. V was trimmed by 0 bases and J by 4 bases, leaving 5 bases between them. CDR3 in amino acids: CASSLERGNTIYF. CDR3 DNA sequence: TGCGCCAGCAGCTTGGAACGGGGAAACACCATATATTTT.

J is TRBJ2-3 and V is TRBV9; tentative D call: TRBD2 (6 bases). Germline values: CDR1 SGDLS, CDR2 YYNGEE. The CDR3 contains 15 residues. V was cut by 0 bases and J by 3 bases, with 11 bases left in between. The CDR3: CASSVEGGATDTQYF. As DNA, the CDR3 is TGTGCCAGCAGCGTAGAAGGAGGGGCAACAGATACGCAGTATTTT.

CDR3 sequence (DNA): TGTGCCAGCAGCTTAGTGCTGGCGGCAGGCACAGATACGCAGTATTTT. The encoded protein is CASSLVLAAGTDTQYF. This chain joins TRBV7-2 and TRBJ2-3; D is ambiguous. The germline CDR1 and CDR2 sequences are SGHTA and FQGNSA. The CDR3 length is 16 residues. The V gene lost 1 base and the J gene lost 1 base, with 12 bases spanning the gap. Full variable domain (outside the CDR3, taken from reference TRBV7-2 and TRBJ2-3): GAGVSQSPSNKVTEKGKDVELRCDPISGHTALYWYRQSLGQGLEFLIYFQGNSAPDKSGLPSDRFSAERTGGSVSTLTIQRTQQEDSAVYLCASSLVLAAGTDTQYFGPGTRLTVL.

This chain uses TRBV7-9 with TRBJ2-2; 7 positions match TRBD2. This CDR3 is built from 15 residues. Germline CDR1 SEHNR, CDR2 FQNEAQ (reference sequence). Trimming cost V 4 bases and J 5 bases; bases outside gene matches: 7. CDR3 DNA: TGTGCCAGCAGCTCTCGGGGGGAGAAGACCGGGGAGCTGTTTTTT. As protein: CASSSRGEKTGELFF. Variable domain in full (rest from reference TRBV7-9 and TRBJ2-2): DTGVSQNPRHKITKRGQNVTFRCDPISEHNRLYWYRQTLGQGPEFLTYFQNEAQLEKSRLLSDRFSAERPKGSFSTLEIQRTEQGDSAMYLCASSSRGEKTGELFFGEGSRLTVL.

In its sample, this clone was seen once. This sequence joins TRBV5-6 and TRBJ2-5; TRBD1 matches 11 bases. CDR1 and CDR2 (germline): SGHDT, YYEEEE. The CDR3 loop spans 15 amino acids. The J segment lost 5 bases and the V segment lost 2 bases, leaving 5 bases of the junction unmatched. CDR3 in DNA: TGTGCCAGCAGCTTCGGACAGGGGGCGTGGGAGACCCAGTACTTC. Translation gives CASSFGQGAWETQYF.

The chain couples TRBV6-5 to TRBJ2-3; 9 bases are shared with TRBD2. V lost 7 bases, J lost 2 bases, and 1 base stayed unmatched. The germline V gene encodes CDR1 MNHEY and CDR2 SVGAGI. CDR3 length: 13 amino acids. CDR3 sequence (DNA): TGTGCCAGCACTAGCGGGAACACAGATACGCAGTATTTT. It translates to CASTSGNTDTQYF.

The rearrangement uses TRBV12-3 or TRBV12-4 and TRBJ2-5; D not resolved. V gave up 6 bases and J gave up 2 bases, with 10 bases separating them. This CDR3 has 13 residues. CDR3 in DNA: TGTGCCAGCAGCCCCTTGTTGCAAGAGACCCAGTACTTC. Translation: CASSPLLQETQYF.

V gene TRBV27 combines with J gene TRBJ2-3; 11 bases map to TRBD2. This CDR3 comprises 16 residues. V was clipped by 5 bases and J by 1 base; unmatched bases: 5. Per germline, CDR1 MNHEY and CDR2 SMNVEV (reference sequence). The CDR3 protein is CASSPVGLAGTDTQYF. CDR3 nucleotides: TGTGCCAGCAGTCCCGTGGGACTAGCGGGCACAGATACGCAGTATTTT.

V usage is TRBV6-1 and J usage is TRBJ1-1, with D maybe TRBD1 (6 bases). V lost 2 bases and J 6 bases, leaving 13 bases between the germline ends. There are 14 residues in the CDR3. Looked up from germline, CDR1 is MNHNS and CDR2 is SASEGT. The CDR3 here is CASSERGQFSEAFF. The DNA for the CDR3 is TGTGCCAGCAGTGAACGGGGACAATTCTCTGAAGCTTTCTTT.

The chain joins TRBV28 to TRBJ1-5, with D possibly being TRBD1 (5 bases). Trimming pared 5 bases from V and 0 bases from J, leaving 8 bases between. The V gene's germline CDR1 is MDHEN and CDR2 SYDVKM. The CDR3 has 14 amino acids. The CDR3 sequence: CASSAGHSNQPQHF. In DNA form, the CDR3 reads TGTGCCAGCAGTGCGGGGCATAGCAATCAGCCCCAGCATTTT.

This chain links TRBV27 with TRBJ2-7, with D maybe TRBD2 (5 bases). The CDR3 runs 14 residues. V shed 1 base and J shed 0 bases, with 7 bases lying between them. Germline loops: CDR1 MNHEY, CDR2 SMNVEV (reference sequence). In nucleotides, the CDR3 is TGTGCCAGCAGTTTATATCGGGACTCCTACGAGCAGTACTTC. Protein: CASSLYRDSYEQYF.

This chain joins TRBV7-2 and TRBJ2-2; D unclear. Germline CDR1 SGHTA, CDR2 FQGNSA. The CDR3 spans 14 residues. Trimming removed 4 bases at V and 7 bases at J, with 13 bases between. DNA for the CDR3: TGTGCCAGCAGCTACACCCCCGAAGTCGGGGAGCTGTTTTTT. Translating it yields CASSYTPEVGELFF.

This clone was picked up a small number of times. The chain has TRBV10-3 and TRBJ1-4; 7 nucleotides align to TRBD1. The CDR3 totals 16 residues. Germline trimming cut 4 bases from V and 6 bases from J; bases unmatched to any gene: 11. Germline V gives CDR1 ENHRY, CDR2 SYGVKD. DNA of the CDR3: TGTGCCATCAGTGGCACGACGAGGACAGGTTATGAAAAACTGTTTTTT. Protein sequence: CAISGTTRTGYEKLFF.

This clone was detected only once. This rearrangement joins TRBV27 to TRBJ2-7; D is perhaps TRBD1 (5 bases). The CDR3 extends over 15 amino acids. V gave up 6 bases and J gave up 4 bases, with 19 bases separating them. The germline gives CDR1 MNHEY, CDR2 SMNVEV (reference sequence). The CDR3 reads CASRRQGVHPYEQYF. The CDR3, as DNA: TGTGCCAGCAGGAGACAAGGGGTCCACCCTTACGAGCAGTACTTC.

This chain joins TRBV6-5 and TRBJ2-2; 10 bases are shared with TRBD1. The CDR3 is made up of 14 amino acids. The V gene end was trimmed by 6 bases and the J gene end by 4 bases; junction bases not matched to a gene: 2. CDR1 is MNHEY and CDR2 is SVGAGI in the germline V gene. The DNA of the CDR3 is TGTGCCAGCAGAGACAGGGGGCCCACCGGGGAGCTGTTTTTT. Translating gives CASRDRGPTGELFF.

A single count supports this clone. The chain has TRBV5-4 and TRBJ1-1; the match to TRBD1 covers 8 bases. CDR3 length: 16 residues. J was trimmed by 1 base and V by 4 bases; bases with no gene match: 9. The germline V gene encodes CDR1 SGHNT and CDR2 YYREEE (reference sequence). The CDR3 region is CASSGPTGAENTEAFF. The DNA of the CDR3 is TGTGCCAGCAGCGGACCGACAGGGGCGGAGAACACTGAAGCTTTCTTT.

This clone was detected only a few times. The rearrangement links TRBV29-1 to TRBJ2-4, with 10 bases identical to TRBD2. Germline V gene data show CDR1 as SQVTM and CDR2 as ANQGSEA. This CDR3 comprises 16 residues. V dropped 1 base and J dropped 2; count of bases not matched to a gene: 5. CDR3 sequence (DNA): TGCAGCGTTGAAGTATCTAGCGGGGGTCCCAAAAACATTCAGTACTTC. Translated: CSVEVSSGGPKNIQYF.

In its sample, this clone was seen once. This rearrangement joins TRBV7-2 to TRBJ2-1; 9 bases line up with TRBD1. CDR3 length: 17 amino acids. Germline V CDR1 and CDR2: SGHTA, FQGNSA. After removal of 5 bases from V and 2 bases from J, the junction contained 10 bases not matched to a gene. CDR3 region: CASSVAGTGTPYNEQFF. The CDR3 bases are TGTGCCAGCAGCGTGGCCGGGACAGGGACCCCCTACAATGAGCAGTTCTTC.

The chain's CDR3 is CASSSGLAETITDTQYF. DNA for the CDR3: TGCGCCAGCAGCTCGGGACTAGCGGAGACGATCACAGATACGCAGTATTTT. The chain links TRBV5-1 to TRBJ2-3; 11 nucleotides agree with TRBD2. The CDR3 has 17 residues. Germline values: CDR1 SGHRS, CDR2 YFSETQ. The junction had 8 bases not matched to a gene; V was cut back by 3 bases and J by 2 bases.